Listed below are T cell receptor beta chains from one sample, sequenced in a study of vaccination and CD4 T cells after COVID-19. Their antigens are not known. TCRdb independently ran MiXCR on the PCR reads; one entry per CDR3 protein. The sample yields fewer than 20,000 distinct CDR3 sequences, 44% seen once. The sequences come from CD4+ T cells from blood, cultured in vitro, collected about 7 months after SARS-CoV-2 vaccination. The receptors derive from a human donor who had recovered from COVID-19. Each CDR3 is given with its conserved first and last residue.

j_call v_call cdr3_aa
TRBJ2-1 TRBV20-1 CSARTSGEANEQFF
TRBJ1-2 TRBV20-1 CSARDRLAWANYGYTF
TRBJ2-7 TRBV7-2 CASSALGTGLNEQYF
TRBJ1-5 TRBV6-5 CASSYMVGVSNQPQHF
TRBJ2-7 TRBV15 CATSRESLDGYEQYF
TRBJ2-7 TRBV7-9 CASSMGVVSYEQYF
TRBJ2-5 TRBV7-3 CASSKSPGGGETQYF
TRBJ2-3 TRBV20-1 CSARRPSTDTQYF
TRBJ2-1 TRBV18 CASSGSAGNEQFF
TRBJ2-7 TRBV11-3 CASSTRSDFYEQYF
TRBJ1-6 TRBV20-1 CSARTGTGGYNSPLHF
TRBJ2-7 TRBV5-4 CASSRGHSRGGSSYEQYF
TRBJ1-1 TRBV7-3 CASSPLTVVGTEAFF
TRBJ1-2 TRBV7-9 CASSLYRAGYTF
TRBJ2-7 TRBV7-2 CASSLLAGVYEQYF
TRBJ2-3 TRBV4-1 CASSQVDRGLADTQYF
TRBJ1-2 TRBV5-1 CASSLDTTGGTYGYTF
TRBJ2-5 TRBV5-8 CASSLLRAETQYF
TRBJ2-5 TRBV11-2 CASSPGAGGVETQYF
TRBJ2-7 TRBV7-3 CASSLAGTSGRYYF
TRBJ1-5 TRBV20-1 CSARADRNQPQHF
TRBJ2-7 TRBV20-1 CSARDQGPTGTTYEQYF
TRBJ2-2 TRBV20-1 CSAREGAGELFF
TRBJ2-1 TRBV7-9 CASSLRRGGRDEQFF
TRBJ2-7 TRBV9 CASSTQQGAGTYEQYF
TRBJ2-5 TRBV7-2 CASSLSLARRAETQYF
TRBJ2-1 TRBV20-1 CSARELSGRNEQFF
TRBJ2-5 TRBV10-3 CAIRESGGRKETQYF
TRBJ1-5 TRBV20-1 CSATQNSNQPQHF
TRBJ1-6 TRBV27 CASRPYRDSPLHF
TRBJ2-7 TRBV11-3 CASSVLTGGGGYEQYF
TRBJ2-1 TRBV20-1 CSARIVERGDNEQFF
TRBJ2-5 TRBV19 CASSRDSSGGPKETQYF
TRBJ2-1 TRBV7-6 CASSLLGGPSNEQFF
TRBJ2-6 TRBV6-5 CASSEVAPASGANVLTF
TRBJ2-5 TRBV6-1 CASSQEGDRAGGETQYF
TRBJ1-6 TRBV24-1 CATSRKYNSPLHF
TRBJ1-5 TRBV14 CASSLTGPNQPQHF
TRBJ1-1 TRBV6-5 CASSSPQTGFAEAFF
TRBJ2-7 TRBV20-1 CSARAGLAGIYEQYF
TRBJ2-2 TRBV5-6 CATHAIGTGELFF
TRBJ1-2 TRBV27 CASRETGGGGYTF
TRBJ1-2 TRBV19 CASSIGGGLNYGYTF
TRBJ2-3 TRBV20-1 CSATDPGPSSTDTQYF
TRBJ2-3 TRBV6-1 CASSEVGTGDTDTQYF
TRBJ2-1 TRBV21-1 CASSKLGAGLAFYNEQFF
TRBJ1-5 TRBV7-9 CASSSAQGWQPQHF
TRBJ1-6 TRBV20-1 CSAPEPGTYNSPLHF
TRBJ2-3 TRBV7-2 CASSGGTDGTDTQYF
TRBJ2-4 TRBV4-2 CASSQAASGRGLLAKNIQYF
TRBJ1-2 TRBV11-2 CASSLDISTGGVYGYTF